The 9 T cell receptor beta chains presented below share a single source sample, sequenced in a study of blood T cell repertoires in COVID-19. Only in-frame clones appear in the TCRdb table, and some are missing; sequencing was by immunoSEQ multiplex PCR. The profile covers 200,000 to 250,000 clones, with around four fifths appearing a single time and just under 20% taken by the ten largest. The sample taken for sequencing was peripheral blood. These receptors were obtained from a man aged 25 to 40 with active or convalescent COVID-19.

The chain employs TRBV9 and TRBJ2-3; perhaps TRBD2 as D (5 bases). This CDR3 region has 15 residues. V lost 1 base to trimming and J lost 0 bases, with 9 bases between them. In germline, CDR1 is SGDLS, CDR2 YYNGEE. As DNA, the CDR3 is TGTGCCAGCAGCGTAAGGCGGACTAGCACAGATACGCAGTATTTT. It codes for CASSVRRTSTDTQYF. Together with reference TRBV9 and TRBJ2-3, the CDR3 gives the full variable domain: DSGVTQTPKHLITATGQRVTLRCSPRSGDLSVYWYQQSLDQGLQFLIQYYNGEERAKGNILERFSAQQFPDLHSELNLSSLELGDSALYFCASSVRRTSTDTQYFGPGTRLTVL.

With respect to this clone: An end of the junction differs from the germline gene, which may be a read error. The V gene is TRBV7-9, the J gene TRBJ2-1, with 8 positions matching TRBD2. The CDR3 length is 11 residues. The germline V gene has CDR1 SEHNR and CDR2 FQNEAQ (reference sequence). The CDR3 DNA reads as TGTGCCAGCAGCCCGGGAGGGCCGGAGATCTTC. Translated: CASSPGGPEIF.

The chain uses TRBV15 and TRBJ2-2; D remains ambiguous. The CDR3 extends over 16 amino acids. V lost 1 base, J lost 4 bases, and 13 bases lay in between. From germline, CDR1 is LNHNV and CDR2 YYDKDF (reference sequence). The CDR3, as DNA: TGTGCCACCAGCAGAGCAGGTGGGCCTGCCACCGGGGAGCTGTTTTTT. It codes for CATSRAGGPATGELFF.

This clone has a handful of counts. J is TRBJ2-1 and V is TRBV5-1; 16 nucleotides match TRBD2. The CDR3 extends over 17 amino acids. V gave up 4 bases and J gave up 5 bases; unmatched junction bases: 6. Per the germline V gene, CDR1 is SGHRS and CDR2 is YFSETQ. The CDR3 region has the DNA TGCGCCAGCAGCGGACCGGGACTAGCGGGAGGGAACAATGAGCAGTTCTTC. It encodes CASSGPGLAGGNNEQFF.

The chain recombines TRBV30 with TRBJ2-7; tentatively, D is TRBD2 (6 bases). V was shortened by 1 base and J by 5 bases, with 9 bases between the two germline ends. Germline CDR1 and CDR2: GTSNPN and SVGIG (reference sequence). The CDR3 is 12 residues long. CDR3 DNA sequence: TGTGCCTGGAGTGCGGGGGTCAACGAGCAGTACTTC. Residues: CAWSAGVNEQYF.

The chain combines TRBV21-1 with TRBJ2-1; whether TRBD2, the table's D call, matches the DNA was not checked. TRBV21-1 is a pseudogene. The CDR3 has 21 residues. CDR3 amino acids: CASSKRRRSPKPTSSYNEQFF. In DNA form, the CDR3 reads TGTGCCAGCAGCAAAAGGCGGCGGTCCCCAAAGCCCACCAGCTCCTACAATGAGCAGTTCTTC.

The chain combines TRBV4-1 with TRBJ1-2; D is possibly TRBD1 (5 bases). V was clipped by 2 bases and J by 6 bases, with 16 bases between them. CDR1 is MGHRA and CDR2 is YSYEKL in the germline V gene. The CDR3 sequence is 15 residues long. Here the CDR3 reads CASSQRVIGGDGYTF. CDR3 DNA: TGCGCCAGCAGCCAAAGGGTGATCGGAGGGGATGGCTACACCTTC.

The chain carries TRBV9 and TRBJ2-3; 12 bases fit TRBD2. This CDR3 is built from 16 residues. CDR1 SGDLS and CDR2 YYNGEE come from the germline V gene. With 4 bases clipped from V and 2 bases from J, the junction kept 5 bases outside the gene matches. For the CDR3, the DNA is TGTGCCAGCAGCTTAGGACTAGCGGGAACCACAGATACGCAGTATTTT. Residues: CASSLGLAGTTDTQYF.

The V and J genes are TRBV27 and TRBJ1-1, with a weak D call TRBD1 (5 bases). From germline, CDR1 is MNHEY and CDR2 SMNVEV (reference sequence). The ends were cut back, 6 bases at V and 6 bases at J, with 14 bases in the middle. CDR3 length: 13 residues. The chain's CDR3 is CASSSGGVAEAFF. The CDR3 DNA reads as TGTGCCAGCAGCTCCGGAGGGGTAGCTGAAGCTTTCTTT.